This T cell receptor beta chain was observed in a study of cytomegalovirus exposure and HLA in healthy donors. Findings and limits, study-wide: Fewer N-insertions than the approximately 700-donor mean were reportedly shown by an Asian-associated ancestry cluster in a later analysis.

Germline CDR1 reads SNHLY; CDR2 reads FYNNEI. This CDR3 region has 12 residues. V gave up 6 bases and J gave up 8 bases; unmatched junction bases: 4. This clone was detected a few times. Its antigen is not known. With 60 Vbeta and 13 Jbeta primers, the PCR was carried out. The method was immunoSEQ multiplex PCR; TCRdb's version includes in-frame clones alone and lacks a portion of them. The sample has 150,000 to 200,000 clones; around four fifths are singletons. This clonotype was obtained from a man aged 40-49 years in good health and CMV-seropositive. The sequencing input was PBMCs. The J gene is TRBJ2-3, the V gene TRBV2; 8 bases agree with TRBD2. CDR3 nucleotides: TGTGCCAGCAGGGGGACTAGGAGTACGCAGTATTTT. As protein: CASRGTRSTQYF.